This is a list of T cell receptor beta chains from one sample in a study of molecular identifiers for immune sequencing clone quantification. TCRdb processed the PCR reads anew with MiXCR; each CDR3 protein has one entry. The data hold some 65,000 distinct CDR3 sequences, with under 20% observed a single time. Material: naive CD8+ T cells from blood, with Jurkat cell RNA spiked in. These receptor sequences come from a human donor in good health. Some libraries in this study had Jurkat cell RNA spiked in. The CDR3 runs from the conserved cysteine through the conserved F or W. Fields, in order: J gene, clone size, V gene, D gene, CDR3 DNA, CDR3 protein. D genes are given only for firm matches. Some rows mark clone size as missing; the rest say once, few, many or name a class of expanded clone.

J: TRBJ2-1; size: few; V: TRBV2; D: TRBD1; DNA: TGTGCCAGACACAGGGGTATCGGGTACAATGAGCAGTTCTTC; CDR3: CARHRGIGYNEQFF
J: TRBJ2-3; size: medium-sized; V: TRBV7-9; D: .; DNA: TGTGCCAGCAGCTTGGGACTCGATACGCAGTATTTT; CDR3: CASSLGLDTQYF
J: TRBJ1-1; size: .; V: TRBV11-2; D: TRBD1; DNA: TGTGCCAGCAGCTATTACTTCCGGACAGGGGGGGCAATTGAGAACACTGAAGCTTTCTTT; CDR3: CASSYYFRTGGAIENTEAFF
J: TRBJ2-7; size: many; V: TRBV20-1; D: TRBD1; DNA: TGCAGTGCCCGGACAGGGGAAGACTACGAGCAGTACTTC; CDR3: CSARTGEDYEQYF
J: TRBJ2-1; size: few; V: TRBV11-3; D: .; DNA: .; CDR3: CASSLVASGIKSSYNEQSF
J: TRBJ2-5; size: many; V: TRBV4-2; D: .; DNA: TGTGCCAGCAGCCGCAACCCCTTCTCGGGAAGAATCGCAGAGACCCAGTACTTC; CDR3: CASSRNPFSGRIAETQYF
J: TRBJ2-5; size: many; V: TRBV3-1; D: .; DNA: TGTGCCAGCAGCCAAGGTGTCTTGGAGGGAGAGACCCAGTACTTC; CDR3: CASSQGVLEGETQYF
J: TRBJ1-4; size: many; V: TRBV20-1; D: .; DNA: TGCAGTGCTAGAGATGGGACCGACGAAAAACTGTTTTTT; CDR3: CSARDGTDEKLFF
J: TRBJ2-2; size: few; V: TRBV12-5; D: .; DNA: TGTGCTAGTGGTTTGACCAGCCAGAACACCGGGGAGCTGTTTTTT; CDR3: CASGLTSQNTGELFF
J: TRBJ2-2; size: few; V: TRBV11-2; D: .; DNA: TGTGCCAGCAGCTTAGTCGGTTTCGTTTCGGGGGACACCGGGGAGCTGTTTTTT; CDR3: CASSLVGFVSGDTGELFF